Following are 26 T cell receptor beta chains from one sample sequenced in a study of OX40 agonist ivuxolimab in advanced cancers. The data were produced by immunoSEQ multiplex PCR, yet TCRdb's version contains in-frame clones alone and is incomplete. Of about 56,000 clones in the sample, about nine tenths were seen once. This specimen was CD4+ or CD8+ T cells sorted from blood, taken in a trial of the OX40 agonist ivuxolimab. These receptors originate from an adult with an advanced solid tumor such as melanoma, head and neck, liver or kidney cancer.

The gene calls are TRBV28 and TRBJ1-5; D unresolved. The V gene lost 7 bases and the J gene lost 7 bases, with 14 bases spanning the gap. Germline V gene lookup returns CDR1 MDHEN and CDR2 SYDVKM. The CDR3 has 13 residues. The chain's CDR3 is CASMVGRGQPQHF. In nucleotides, the CDR3 is TGTGCCAGCATGGTAGGGAGAGGACAGCCCCAGCATTTT.

The V and J genes are TRBV4-1 and TRBJ2-1; a possible D gene is TRBD1 (5 bases). The CDR3 is made up of 15 amino acids. Germline V gene sequence: CDR1 MGHRA, CDR2 YSYEKL. With 1 base removed from V and 6 bases from J, the gap between germline ends came to 13 bases. The DNA of the CDR3 is TGCGCCAGCAGCCAAGTCCCCCGGCAGGGCAATGAGCAGTTCTTC. Translation gives CASSQVPRQGNEQFF.

V is TRBV7-2 and J is TRBJ2-2; 8 bases map to TRBD2. This CDR3 is built from 16 residues. Germline V gene lookup returns CDR1 SGHTA and CDR2 FQGNSA. After removal of 1 base from V and 5 bases from J, the junction contained 6 bases not matched to a gene. DNA for the CDR3: TGTGCCAGCAGCTTAGATACAGCGGGAGATACCGGGGAGCTGTTTTTT. As protein: CASSLDTAGDTGELFF.

This chain connects TRBV27 to TRBJ2-1; no clear D. The germline CDR1 and CDR2 sequences are MNHEY and SMNVEV (reference sequence). The length of the CDR3 is 14 residues. The ends were cut back, 5 bases at V and 4 bases at J, with 12 bases in the middle. CDR3 sequence: CASSPNWFYNEQFF. CDR3 nucleotide sequence: TGTGCCAGCAGTCCCAATTGGTTTTACAATGAGCAGTTCTTC.

This clone has only one observation. The rearrangement joins TRBV11-2 to TRBJ2-3; no clear D gene. V was clipped by 3 bases and J by 0 bases, with 7 bases between them. The CDR3 has 14 residues. The V gene's germline CDR1 is SGHAT and CDR2 FQNNGV. The CDR3 sequence is CASSFEYSTDTQYF. CDR3 DNA: TGTGCCAGCAGCTTTGAGTACAGCACAGATACGCAGTATTTT.

The chain has TRBV11-2 and TRBJ2-2; 9 bases line up with TRBD1. J lost 7 bases, V lost 5 bases, and 8 bases had no gene match. The CDR3 is made up of 15 amino acids. Germline V gene lookup returns CDR1 SGHAT and CDR2 FQNNGV. The CDR3 DNA follows: TGTGCCAGCAGCCCCGGGACAGGGCGTAACGGGGAGCTGTTTTTT. It encodes CASSPGTGRNGELFF.

The rearrangement joins TRBV4-1 to TRBJ2-1, with D hard to call. The CDR3 is 13 amino acids. Germline V gives CDR1 MGHRA, CDR2 YSYEKL. The germline V and J ends were trimmed by 1 base and 6 bases, with 7 bases remaining between them. This CDR3 is CASSQVVGNEQFF. In nucleotides, the CDR3 is TGCGCCAGCAGCCAAGTTGTGGGCAATGAGCAGTTCTTC.

The chain recombines TRBV11-2 with TRBJ1-1; 8 nucleotides agree with TRBD1. The V gene end was trimmed by 5 bases and the J gene end by 1 base; junction bases not matched to a gene: 3. Germline V gene data show CDR1 as SGHAT and CDR2 as FQNNGV. There are 14 residues in the CDR3. This chain's CDR3 is CASSPDRENTEAFF. The DNA of the CDR3 is TGTGCCAGCAGCCCGGACAGGGAGAACACTGAAGCTTTCTTT.

This chain connects TRBV19 to TRBJ2-2; D is ambiguous. The CDR3 has 13 residues. Trimming shortened V by 1 base and J by 6 bases, and 6 bases separated the two germline ends. Germline assignment: CDR1 LNHDA and CDR2 SQIVND (reference sequence). The CDR3 DNA reads TGTGCCAGTAGTATAGCGGTGTCCGGGGAGCTGTTTTTT. Translation: CASSIAVSGELFF.

The CDR3 spells CASSQVPGPSGNTIYF. The CDR3 DNA sequence: TGCGCCAGCAGCCAAGTTCCAGGGCCCTCTGGAAACACCATATATTTT. The chain joins TRBV4-1 to TRBJ1-3; tentatively, D is TRBD1 (5 bases). CDR3 length: 16 residues. Trimming took off 1 base at V and 0 bases at J, with 10 bases between the two ends. Germline assignment: CDR1 MGHRA and CDR2 YSYEKL.

The gene calls are TRBV6-5 and TRBJ1-1; D is undetermined. V was clipped by 6 bases and J by 0 bases, with 8 bases between them. CDR3 length: 13 residues. Germline-derived CDR1 and CDR2 are MNHEY and SVGAGI. The CDR3: CASSGGMNTEAFF. CDR3 in DNA: TGTGCCAGCAGCGGCGGCATGAACACTGAAGCTTTCTTT.

The gene calls are TRBV13 and TRBJ2-2, with 9 bases matching TRBD1. Germline trimming cut 5 bases from V and 1 base from J; bases unmatched to any gene: 2. CDR3 length: 15 amino acids. Germline V gives CDR1 PRHDT, CDR2 FYEKMQ (reference sequence). In nucleotides, the CDR3 is TGTGCCAGCAGCCCGGGACAGGGGAACACCGGGGAGCTGTTTTTT. Protein: CASSPGQGNTGELFF.

The V and J genes are TRBV10-2 and TRBJ2-7, with 7 positions matching TRBD1. The CDR3 is 13 residues long. Unmatched junction bases numbered 7, after V lost 6 bases and J lost 5 bases. The germline CDR1 and CDR2 sequences are WSHSY and SAAADI. The CDR3 spells CASSRFDRDEQYF. The DNA of the CDR3 is TGCGCCAGCAGCCGCTTTGACAGGGACGAGCAGTACTTC.

V usage is TRBV6-5 and J usage is TRBJ2-7, with D perhaps assigned TRBD1 or TRBD2 (5 bases each). Germline assignment: CDR1 MNHEY and CDR2 SVGAGI. V lost 5 bases and J 1 base, leaving 15 bases between the germline ends. The CDR3 sequence is 15 residues long. CDR3: CASSLGQGPSYEQYF. The CDR3 DNA reads TGTGCCAGCAGTCTTGGGCAGGGACCATCCTACGAGCAGTACTTC.

The rearrangement uses TRBV18 and TRBJ2-7; D is ambiguous. Germline CDR1 KGHSH, CDR2 LQKENI. The CDR3 is made up of 13 amino acids. The germline V and J ends were trimmed by 4 bases and 5 bases, with 12 bases remaining between them. CDR3 DNA: TGTGCCAGCTCACTTCCTGCCCCCAACGAGCAGTACTTC. Its protein is CASSLPAPNEQYF. Using reference TRBV18 and TRBJ2-7 for the parts outside the CDR3, the full variable domain is NAGVMQNPRHLVRRRGQEARLRCSPMKGHSHVYWYRQLPEEGLKFMVYLQKENIIDESGMPKERFSAEFPKEGPSILRIQQVVRGDSAAYFCASSLPAPNEQYFGPGTRLTVT.

The rearrangement joins TRBV10-1 to TRBJ2-1; unclear D gene. The CDR3 has 15 residues. Trimming took 6 bases from V and 4 from J, leaving 16 bases between them. CDR1 and CDR2 (germline): WNHNN, SYGVQD (reference sequence). The CDR3 nucleotides read TGCGCCAGCAGCAAGACCTCGGGTGGTTACAATGAGCAGTTCTTC. Protein product: CASSKTSGGYNEQFF.

In its sample, this clone was seen once. V usage is TRBV13 and J usage is TRBJ2-7, with TRBD2 matching 11 bases. Germline CDR1 is PRHDT and CDR2 is FYEKMQ (reference sequence). The CDR3 is 15 amino acids. Germline trimming cut 5 bases from V and 0 bases from J; bases unmatched to any gene: 3. CDR3 region: CASSETSGSSYEQYF. The CDR3 DNA reads TGTGCCAGCAGCGAAACTAGCGGGAGCTCCTACGAGCAGTACTTC.

The chain couples TRBV10-3 to TRBJ1-1; TRBD1 aligns across 9 bases. Trimming took 0 bases from V and 7 from J; bases not matched to a gene: 3. The length of the CDR3 is 14 residues. From germline, CDR1 is ENHRY and CDR2 SYGVKD. In DNA form, the CDR3 reads TGTGCCATCAGTGAGTCATGGGACAGGGTTGAAGCTTTCTTT. It is translated as CAISESWDRVEAFF.

The chain joins TRBV28 to TRBJ2-2, with D perhaps TRBD2 (6 bases). Trimming stripped 1 base from V and 6 bases from J, with 9 bases between. The CDR3 runs to 14 residues. Germline V gene sequence: CDR1 MDHEN, CDR2 SYDVKM. In nucleotides, the CDR3 is TGTGCCAGCAGTTTATCGGCGGGACCCGGGGAGCTGTTTTTT. Amino acids: CASSLSAGPGELFF.

V usage is TRBV27 and J usage is TRBJ2-3; 12 nucleotides align to TRBD2. This CDR3 region has 19 residues. Germline loops: CDR1 MNHEY, CDR2 SMNVEV (reference sequence). V was pared by 1 base and J by 5 bases, with 13 bases of the junction left unmatched. CDR3 protein: CASSLLGTSGSPGGDTQYF. The DNA for the CDR3 is TGTGCCAGCAGTTTATTAGGGACTAGCGGGTCCCCGGGGGGAGATACGCAGTATTTT.

As DNA, the CDR3 is TGTGCCAGCAGCTCGCAGGACTTCGAGCAGTACTTC. This gives the protein CASSSQDFEQYF. The rearrangement uses TRBV7-6 and TRBJ2-7; D is perhaps TRBD2 (5 bases). The germline V gene encodes CDR1 SGHVS and CDR2 FNYEAQ. The CDR3 length is 12 residues. V gave up 4 bases and J gave up 6 bases, with 10 bases separating them.

The chain combines TRBV28 with TRBJ2-7; 8 bases line up with TRBD2. The CDR3 extends over 15 amino acids. Looked up from germline, CDR1 is MDHEN and CDR2 is SYDVKM. J gave up 3 bases and V 4 bases, and 8 bases lay outside the gene matches. CDR3 sequence (DNA): TGTGCCAGCAGTTGGATCGGGACTAGAGGCTACGAGCAGTACTTC. Protein: CASSWIGTRGYEQYF.

CDR3 coding DNA: TGTGCCAGCACAGGACAGGGGTCCGATGAGCAGTTCTTC. Protein sequence: CASTGQGSDEQFF. V gene TRBV25-1 combines with J gene TRBJ2-1, with 9 bases identical to TRBD1. The CDR3 contains 13 residues. CDR1 and CDR2 from the germline V gene are MGHDK and SYGVNS. Germline trimming cut 7 bases from V and 8 bases from J; bases unmatched to any gene: 6. Full variable domain (missing parts from reference TRBV25-1 and TRBJ2-1): EADIYQTPRYLVIGTGKKITLECSQTMGHDKMYWYQQDPGMELHLIHYSYGVNSTEKGDLSSESTVSRIRTEHFPLTLESARPSHTSQYLCASTGQGSDEQFFGPGTRLTVL.

The J gene is TRBJ2-7, the V gene TRBV5-1; 9 positions agree with TRBD1. The CDR3 is 14 amino acids. The germline V gene encodes CDR1 SGHRS and CDR2 YFSETQ. V trimming: 4 bases; J trimming: 5 bases; junction bases outside the gene matches: 7. CDR3 protein: CASSQLDRGDEQYF. For the CDR3, the DNA is TGCGCCAGCAGCCAACTGGACAGGGGCGACGAGCAGTACTTC. Using reference TRBV5-1 and TRBJ2-7 for the parts outside the CDR3, the full variable domain is KAGVTQTPRYLIKTRGQQVTLSCSPISGHRSVSWYQQTPGQGLQFLFEYFSETQRNKGNFPGRFSGRQFSNSRSEMNVSTLELGDSALYLCASSQLDRGDEQYFGPGTRLTVT.

The chain couples TRBV5-6 to TRBJ2-1, with D possibly TRBD1 on 6 matching bases. The CDR3 has 14 amino acids. Germline CDR1 reads SGHDT; CDR2 reads YYEEEE. V was shortened by 0 bases and J by 4 bases, with 8 bases between the two germline ends. The CDR3 sequence is CASSLDRAYNEQFF. CDR3 coding DNA: TGTGCCAGCAGCTTGGACAGGGCGTACAATGAGCAGTTCTTC.

This clone occurred a few times. The genes are TRBV28 and TRBJ1-1; the match to TRBD1 covers 8 bases. Germline V gene lookup returns CDR1 MDHEN and CDR2 SYDVKM. This CDR3 spans 11 amino acids. V lost 5 bases, J lost 10 bases, and 3 bases stayed unmatched. CDR3 loop: CASSPDRVAFF. CDR3 in DNA: TGTGCCAGCAGTCCGGACAGGGTAGCTTTCTTT.